This TCR beta chain derives from a study of CD8 T cells in Susac syndrome. Germline V gene data show CDR1 as SGHRS and CDR2 as YFSETQ. V lost 2 bases, J lost 4 bases, and 8 bases stayed unmatched. The CDR3 extends over 16 amino acids. This clonotype was recorded once. When the RNA was reverse transcribed, random hexamers were used with an input of roughly 0.5 to 1 ug. TCRdb used MiXCR to reprocess the immunoSEQ multiplex PCR reads, holding one entry per CDR3 protein. This table holds about 130,000 distinct CDR3 sequences, 90% to 95% found once. This receptor was identified in a human donor in good health. V and J are TRBV5-1 and TRBJ2-2; 7 nucleotides align to TRBD2. Sequenced input: CD4+ T cells from PBMCs. CDR3 in amino acids: CASSFLAGDLTGELFF. The DNA of the CDR3 is TGCGCCAGCAGCTTTCTGGCGGGAGACCTCACCGGGGAGCTGTTTTTT.